These 25 T cell receptor beta chains share one sample of origin, sequenced in a study of Ad26.COV2.S vaccination and SARS-CoV-2 variants (dated by TCRdb to the early 2020s). The sample's treatment or condition label, in plain terms: around 19 received Ad26.COV2.S at low or high dose, single or two shots; five or six received placebo; per-sample allocation not given. Repertoires of vaccine and placebo recipients were sequenced from samples collected on day 63 after the first injection. Receptor amplification or capture employed the immunoSEQ multiplex PCR assay. TCRdb limited this immuneACCESS table to in-frame rearrangements with V and J called. A share of clones is missing; checked studies link under half to unresolved V genes, and the rest is unexplained. The sample table lists a few hundred thousand clones, roughly 87% of them with a count of one. Roughly 3.1% of the sample lies in the top ten.

Sample: peripheral blood, taken in a trial of Ad26.COV2.S vaccine versus placebo. These receptors were collected from a person between 18 and 65 years old who received the Ad26.COV2.S COVID-19 vaccine or a placebo.

The chain carries TRBV7-8 and TRBJ2-5; tentative D call: TRBD1 (7 bases). V dropped 4 bases and J dropped 2 bases, with 14 bases sitting between them. The CDR3 length is 15 residues. Germline V gene data show CDR1 as SGHVS and CDR2 as FQNEAQ. The CDR3 protein is CASSSRRGPQETQYF. The CDR3 bases are TGTGCCAGCAGCTCTAGGAGGGGGCCACAAGAGACCCAGTACTTC.

Comment on this clone: This sample also contains other DNA sequences that code for the same CDR3. The chain couples TRBV3-1 (or the pseudogene TRBV3-2) to TRBJ2-7; the D is unclear. The ends were cut back, 1 base at V and 6 bases at J, with 7 bases in the middle. Germline V gene sequence: CDR1 LGHDT, CDR2 YNNKEL (reference sequence). This CDR3 contains 12 residues. CDR3: CASSQAESEQYF. The CDR3 DNA reads TGTGCCAGCAGCCAAGCGGAGAGCGAGCAGTACTTC.

The chain is built from TRBV6-1 and TRBJ2-3; D remains unclear. The CDR3 spans 14 residues. Germline lookup yields CDR1 MNHNS and CDR2 SASEGT. V gave up 4 bases and J gave up 3 bases, with 11 bases separating them. The CDR3 bases are TGTGCCAGCAGTGTAGCCCCGCAGACAGATACGCAGTATTTT. Amino acid sequence: CASSVAPQTDTQYF.

This chain connects TRBV20-1 to TRBJ1-4; unclear D gene. V lost 3 bases, J lost 7 bases, and 15 bases lay in between. Per germline, CDR1 DFQATT and CDR2 SNEGSKA (reference sequence). The length of the CDR3 is 14 residues. CDR3 amino acids: CSASRLGEGEKLFF. The CDR3 nucleotides are TGCAGTGCTAGTCGGCTCGGTGAGGGTGAAAAACTGTTTTTT.

This clone showed up just a few times. The rearrangement joins TRBV2 to TRBJ1-3; no clear D gene. This CDR3 has 13 amino acids. The V gene's germline CDR1 is SNHLY and CDR2 FYNNEI. Between the trimmed V and J ends, which lost 7 bases and 3 bases, there was a span of 10 bases. The CDR3 protein is CASTGMDGNTIYF. CDR3 in DNA: TGTGCCAGCACGGGAATGGATGGAAACACCATATATTTT.

This chain uses TRBV11-2 with TRBJ2-1; no reliable D call. Germline V gives CDR1 SGHAT, CDR2 FQNNGV. The CDR3 spans 17 residues. With 0 bases removed from V and 5 bases from J, the gap between germline ends came to 17 bases. In DNA form, the CDR3 reads TGTGCCAGCAGCTTAGACGAAGAAGGCGACAAAAACAATGAGCAGTTCTTC. Residues: CASSLDEEGDKNNEQFF.

The chain has TRBV19 and TRBJ1-2; unclear D gene. CDR3 length: 13 residues. Germline CDR1 reads LNHDA; CDR2 reads SQIVND (reference sequence). V was clipped by 3 bases and J by 0 bases, with 5 bases between them. The CDR3 is CASSIDPNYGYTF. The CDR3 DNA reads TGTGCCAGTAGTATCGATCCTAACTATGGCTACACCTTC.

The chain carries TRBV4-2 and TRBJ2-1; tentative D call: TRBD2 (6 bases). The CDR3 extends over 14 amino acids. V shed 6 bases and J shed 7 bases, with 16 bases lying between them. CDR1 and CDR2 (germline): LGHNA, YNFKEQ. The CDR3: CASRGVGGSNEQFF. CDR3 coding DNA: TGTGCCAGCAGGGGGGTGGGGGGTTCGAATGAGCAGTTCTTC.

CDR3 coding DNA: TGCGCCAGCAGCTTGGCCGGGTCGGGACACCAGTCCTACGAGCAGTACTTC. Amino acids: CASSLAGSGHQSYEQYF. This chain joins TRBV5-1 and TRBJ2-7; D is possibly TRBD1 (6 bases). Germline lookup yields CDR1 SGHRS and CDR2 YFSETQ. V lost 0 bases and J 1 base, leaving 17 bases between the germline ends. The CDR3 runs to 17 residues.

The rearrangement links TRBV9 to TRBJ1-6; D uncertain. The CDR3 totals 16 residues. V was shortened by 4 bases and J by 0 bases, with 11 bases between the two germline ends. Germline values: CDR1 SGDLS, CDR2 YYNGEE. DNA of the CDR3: TGTGCCAGCAGCCCATCGCCCAGCTCCTATAATTCACCCCTCCACTTT. Its translation is CASSPSPSSYNSPLHF. The full variable domain, with the rest looked up from reference TRBV9 and TRBJ1-6, is DSGVTQTPKHLITATGQRVTLRCSPRSGDLSVYWYQQSLDQGLQFLIQYYNGEERAKGNILERFSAQQFPDLHSELNLSSLELGDSALYFCASSPSPSSYNSPLHFGNGTRLTVT.

This clone has a handful of counts. This chain uses TRBV7-9 with TRBJ2-7, with a weak D call TRBD1 (7 bases). Germline V gene lookup returns CDR1 SEHNR and CDR2 FQNEAQ (reference sequence). The V gene lost 7 bases and the J gene lost 3 bases, with 13 bases spanning the gap. CDR3 size: 13 residues. The CDR3 sequence is CASTRGVSYEQYF. DNA for the CDR3: TGTGCCAGCACCAGGGGGGTAAGCTACGAGCAGTACTTC. Full variable domain (remainder filled in from reference TRBV7-9 and TRBJ2-7): DTGVSQNPRHKITKRGQNVTFRCDPISEHNRLYWYRQTLGQGPEFLTYFQNEAQLEKSRLLSDRFSAERPKGSFSTLEIQRTEQGDSAMYLCASTRGVSYEQYFGPGTRLTVT.

This clone has just a few counts. The rearrangement uses TRBV6-5 and TRBJ1-1; TRBD1 matches 8 bases. The germline CDR1 and CDR2 sequences are MNHEY and SVGAGI. This CDR3 spans 15 amino acids. V lost 5 bases, J lost 1 base, and 6 bases stayed unmatched. The CDR3 spells CASSISGTGNTEAFF. As DNA, the CDR3 is TGTGCCAGCAGTATCTCCGGGACAGGGAACACTGAAGCTTTCTTT.

The chain links TRBV2 to TRBJ2-1; D is unclear. This CDR3 is 14 amino acids long. Looked up from germline, CDR1 is SNHLY and CDR2 is FYNNEI. Trimming cost V 10 bases and J 8 bases, with 21 bases left between them. CDR3 coding DNA: TGTGCCACCGCGACTTCGCCCCCTAGAGATGAGCAGTTCTTC. This encodes CATATSPPRDEQFF.

This chain joins TRBV5-8 and TRBJ2-2, with D maybe TRBD2 (6 bases). V was clipped by 4 bases and J by 0 bases, with 13 bases between them. CDR1 and CDR2 (germline): SGHTS, YDEGEE. The CDR3 is made up of 16 amino acids. The CDR3 loop is CASSTGVAANTGELFF. For the CDR3, the DNA is TGTGCCAGCAGCACCGGGGTAGCGGCGAACACCGGGGAGCTGTTTTTT. The full variable domain, its missing parts supplied by reference TRBV5-8 and TRBJ2-2, is EAGVTQSPTHLIKTRGQQATLRCSPISGHTSVYWYQQALGLGLQFLLWYDEGEERNRGNFPPRFSGRQFPNYSSELNVNALELEDSALYLCASSTGVAANTGELFFGEGSRLTVL.

The chain is built from TRBV5-5 and TRBJ1-2; 7 bases match TRBD1. This CDR3 comprises 16 residues. CDR1 and CDR2 (germline): SGHKS, YYEKEE (reference sequence). V lost 3 bases, J lost 4 bases, and 12 bases stayed unmatched. The CDR3 bases are TGTGCCAGCAGCTGGACCTCCGGGACAGCACCCTATGGCTACACCTTC. Amino acid sequence: CASSWTSGTAPYGYTF.

The chain has TRBV20-1 and TRBJ2-5; D gene ambiguous. This CDR3 spans 12 amino acids. In germline, CDR1 is DFQATT, CDR2 SNEGSKA (reference sequence). Between the trimmed V and J ends, which lost 3 bases and 2 bases, there was a span of 7 bases. DNA for the CDR3: TGCAGTGCTAGTCACTTACAAGAGACCCAGTACTTC. Protein: CSASHLQETQYF.

The J gene is TRBJ2-7, the V gene TRBV15; 10 bases fit TRBD1. Looked up from germline, CDR1 is LNHNV and CDR2 is YYDKDF (reference sequence). The CDR3 is 16 amino acids. The V segment lost 0 bases and the J segment 3 bases; nucleotides outside the gene matches: 5. The CDR3 is CATSRDPGQGHYEQYF. The DNA for the CDR3 is TGTGCCACCAGCAGAGACCCGGGACAGGGGCACTACGAGCAGTACTTC. The full variable domain, completed using reference TRBV15 and TRBJ2-7, is DAMVIQNPRYQVTQFGKPVTLSCSQTLNHNVMYWYQQKSSQAPKLLFHYYDKDFNNEADTPDNFQSRRPNTSFCFLDIRSPGLGDTAMYLCATSRDPGQGHYEQYFGPGTRLTVT.

The CDR3 nucleotides are TGTGCCGGGGGAGACAATGAGCAGTTCTTC. Translating gives CAGGDNEQFF. The chain has TRBV6-5 and TRBJ2-1; TRBD1 or TRBD2 may be the D gene (5 bases each). Germline V gene lookup returns CDR1 MNHEY and CDR2 SVGAGI. V lost 11 bases, J lost 5 bases, and 7 bases lay in between. The CDR3 sequence is 10 residues long.

The chain recombines TRBV5-5 with TRBJ2-4, with 8 bases fitting TRBD1. The CDR3 is 15 amino acids. V lost 4 bases, J lost 1 base, and 4 bases stayed unmatched. In germline, CDR1 is SGHKS, CDR2 YYEKEE (reference sequence). The CDR3 reads CASSGYRGAKNIQYF. The DNA of the CDR3 is TGTGCCAGCAGCGGTTACAGGGGGGCCAAAAACATTCAGTACTTC.

This clone was observed once. This rearrangement joins TRBV3-1 (or the pseudogene TRBV3-2) to TRBJ1-1; possible D gene TRBD1, 5 bases. The germline V and J ends were trimmed by 5 bases and 5 bases, with 18 bases remaining between them. CDR3 length equals 15 residues. Per the germline V gene, CDR1 is LGHDT and CDR2 is YNNKEL (reference sequence). The CDR3 loop is CASSAVPTGGTEAFF. The DNA of the CDR3 is TGTGCCAGCAGCGCCGTTCCCACTGGGGGAACTGAAGCTTTCTTT.

The chain is built from TRBV29-1 and TRBJ1-5; D remains unclear. The CDR3 extends over 14 amino acids. The V gene's germline CDR1 is SQVTM and CDR2 ANQGSEA. Trimming took off 6 bases at V and 2 bases at J, with 14 bases between the two ends. This CDR3 reads CSVAEGGGNQPQHF. CDR3 DNA sequence: TGCAGCGTGGCCGAAGGCGGGGGCAATCAGCCCCAGCATTTT.

V and J are TRBV9 and TRBJ2-1; 7 bases are a match to TRBD2. The CDR3 sequence is 14 residues long. CDR1 and CDR2 from the germline V gene are SGDLS and YYNGEE. V was pared by 3 bases and J by 2 bases, with 2 bases of the junction left unmatched. The CDR3 here is CASSARGAYNEQFF. CDR3 DNA: TGTGCCAGCAGCGCACGGGGGGCCTACAATGAGCAGTTCTTC.

The chain employs TRBV5-1 and TRBJ1-6, with D possibly matching TRBD1 (5 bases). Per germline, CDR1 SGHRS and CDR2 YFSETQ. The V gene lost 5 bases and the J gene lost 5 bases, with 8 bases spanning the gap. The CDR3 has 13 residues. Written as DNA, the CDR3 is TGCGCCAGCAGGTCAGGGAATAATTCACCCCTCCACTTT. Protein sequence: CASRSGNNSPLHF.

The V and J genes are TRBV4-1 and TRBJ1-3; D call uncertain. Looked up from germline, CDR1 is MGHRA and CDR2 is YSYEKL. Between the trimmed V and J ends, which lost 1 base and 4 bases, there was a span of 11 bases. This CDR3 has 15 residues. CDR3 sequence (DNA): TGCGCCAGCAGCCAAGTTACCGGACCGGGAAACACCATATATTTT. Translation gives CASSQVTGPGNTIYF.

The rearrangement links TRBV6-1 to TRBJ1-1; TRBD1 might be the D (5 bases). Trimming took off 3 bases at V and 8 bases at J, with 7 bases between the two ends. The CDR3 has 11 residues. CDR1 and CDR2 from the germline V gene are MNHNS and SASEGT. The CDR3 sequence is CASSDEGEAFF. DNA of the CDR3: TGTGCCAGCAGTGACGAGGGGGAAGCTTTCTTT.